Sequencing of this T cell receptor (beta chain) was carried out in a study of human T cells and chemical hapten exposure. This clonotype was recorded many times. The time point was: patch test 1, 2 weeks after DPC sensitization. Documented treatment: therapeutic diphenylcyclopropenone sensitization with weekly scalp DPC. Unfractionated whole blood yielded the extracted total RNA. A single record per CDR3 protein comes from TCRdb applying MiXCR to the RACE reads. The repertoire has about 41,000 distinct CDR3 sequences, 4% of them found once; the top ten carry about 24%. V lost 1 base, J lost 7 bases, and 12 bases lay in between. The germline gives CDR1 SGHRS, CDR2 YFSETQ. CDR3 size: 14 residues.

Source: whole blood, taken in connection with sensitization to the hapten diphenylcyclopropenone (DPC). This chain links TRBV5-1 with TRBJ1-5; TRBD1 is a possible D gene (5 bases). This sequence originates from a man aged 50 or older with alopecia areata. Some clones in this sample may be carry-over from other donors' samples. CDR3 loop: CASSLNGGVQPQHF. The CDR3 DNA reads as TGCGCCAGCAGCTTGAACGGGGGAGTGCAGCCCCAGCATTTT. Variable domain in full (rest from reference TRBV5-1 and TRBJ1-5): KAGVTQTPRYLIKTRGQQVTLSCSPISGHRSVSWYQQTPGQGLQFLFEYFSETQRNKGNFPGRFSGRQFSNSRSEMNVSTLELGDSALYLCASSLNGGVQPQHFGDGTRLSIL.